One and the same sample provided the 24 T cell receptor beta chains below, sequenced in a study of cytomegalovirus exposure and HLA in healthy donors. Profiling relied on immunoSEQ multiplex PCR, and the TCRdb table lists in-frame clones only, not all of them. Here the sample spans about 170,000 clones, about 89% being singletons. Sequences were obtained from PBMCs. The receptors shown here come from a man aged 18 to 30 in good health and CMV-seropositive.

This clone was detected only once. The CDR3 loop reads CSVGTTTYEQYF. DNA for the CDR3: TGCAGCGTTGGGACTACTACCTACGAGCAGTACTTC. The chain carries TRBV29-1 and TRBJ2-7; TRBD2 might be the D (6 bases). Deletions cut 4 bases from V and 2 bases from J, with 9 bases between. The CDR3 contains 12 residues. The germline CDR1 and CDR2 sequences are SQVTM and ANQGSEA.

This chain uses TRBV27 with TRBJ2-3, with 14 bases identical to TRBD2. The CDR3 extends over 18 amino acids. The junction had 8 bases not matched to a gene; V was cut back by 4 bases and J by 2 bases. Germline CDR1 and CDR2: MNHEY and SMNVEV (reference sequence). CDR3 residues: CASSSRTSGGTLTDTQYF. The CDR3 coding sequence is TGTGCCAGCAGTTCCCGGACTAGCGGGGGGACCCTCACAGATACGCAGTATTTT.

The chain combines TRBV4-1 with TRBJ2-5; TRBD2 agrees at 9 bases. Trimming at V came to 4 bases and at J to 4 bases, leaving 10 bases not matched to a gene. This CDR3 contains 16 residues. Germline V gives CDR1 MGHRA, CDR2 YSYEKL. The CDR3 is CASSRYSGSATETQYF. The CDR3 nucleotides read TGCGCCAGCAGCCGATATAGCGGGAGTGCCACAGAGACCCAGTACTTC.

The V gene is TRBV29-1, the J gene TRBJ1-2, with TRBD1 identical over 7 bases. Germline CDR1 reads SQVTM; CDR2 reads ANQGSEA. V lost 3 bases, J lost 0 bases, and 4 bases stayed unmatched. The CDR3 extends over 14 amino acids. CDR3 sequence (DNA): TGCAGCGTTGATAGAACAGGGGCTAACTATGGCTACACCTTC. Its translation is CSVDRTGANYGYTF.

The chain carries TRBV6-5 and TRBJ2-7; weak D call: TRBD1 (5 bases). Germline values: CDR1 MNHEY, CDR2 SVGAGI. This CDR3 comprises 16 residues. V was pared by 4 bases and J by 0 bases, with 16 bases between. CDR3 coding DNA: TGTGCCAGCAGTTGGGGAAGGGGCTGGAGCTCCTACGAGCAGTACTTC. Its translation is CASSWGRGWSSYEQYF.

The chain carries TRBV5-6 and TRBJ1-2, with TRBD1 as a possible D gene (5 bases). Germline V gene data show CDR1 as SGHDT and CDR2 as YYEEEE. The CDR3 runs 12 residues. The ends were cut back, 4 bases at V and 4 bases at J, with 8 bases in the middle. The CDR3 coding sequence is TGTGCCAGCAGCCCTGACAGCTATGGCTACACCTTC. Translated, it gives CASSPDSYGYTF. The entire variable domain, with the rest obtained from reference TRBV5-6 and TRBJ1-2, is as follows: DAGVTQSPTHLIKTRGQQVTLRCSPKSGHDTVSWYQQALGQGPQFIFQYYEEEERQRGNFPDRFSGHQFPNYSSELNVNALLLGDSALYLCASSPDSYGYTFGSGTRLTVV.

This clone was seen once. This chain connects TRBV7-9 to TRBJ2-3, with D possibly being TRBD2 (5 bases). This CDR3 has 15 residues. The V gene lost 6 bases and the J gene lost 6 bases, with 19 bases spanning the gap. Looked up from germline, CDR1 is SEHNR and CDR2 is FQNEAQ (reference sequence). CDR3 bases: TGTGCCAGCAGTTTCCCCAGAGGGTGGGTGGATACGCAGTATTTT. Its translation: CASSFPRGWVDTQYF.

The CDR3 sequence is CASSSSGEGAFF. Here the CDR3 DNA reads TGTGCCAGCAGTTCCTCAGGGGAGGGAGCTTTCTTT. The chain has TRBV28 and TRBJ1-1; the D gene is possibly TRBD1 (6 bases). Germline assignment: CDR1 MDHEN and CDR2 SYDVKM. The CDR3 is made up of 12 amino acids. The ends were cut back, 4 bases at V and 10 bases at J, with 13 bases in the middle.

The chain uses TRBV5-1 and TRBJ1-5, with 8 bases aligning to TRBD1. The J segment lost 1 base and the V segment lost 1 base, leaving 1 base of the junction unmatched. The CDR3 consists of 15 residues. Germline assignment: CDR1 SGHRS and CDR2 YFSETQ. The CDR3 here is CASSLQGASNQPQHF. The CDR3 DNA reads TGCGCCAGCAGCTTGCAGGGGGCGAGCAATCAGCCCCAGCATTTT.

The CDR3 DNA reads as TGTGCCAGCAGTTTGCCCAGTCAAGATACGCAGTATTTT. Translated, it gives CASSLPSQDTQYF. V is TRBV27 and J is TRBJ2-3; D ambiguous. Deletions cut 3 bases from V and 5 bases from J, with 9 bases between. Germline loops: CDR1 MNHEY, CDR2 SMNVEV (reference sequence). CDR3 length: 13 residues.

CDR3 sequence reads: CASSLVGGSPPNEQFF. CDR3 in DNA: TGCGCCAGCAGCTTGGTGGGCGGGAGCCCCCCCAATGAGCAGTTCTTC. The J gene is TRBJ2-1, the V gene TRBV5-1; 7 nucleotides match TRBD2. This CDR3 has 16 residues. After removal of 0 bases from V and 6 bases from J, the junction contained 9 bases not matched to a gene. The germline CDR1 and CDR2 sequences are SGHRS and YFSETQ.

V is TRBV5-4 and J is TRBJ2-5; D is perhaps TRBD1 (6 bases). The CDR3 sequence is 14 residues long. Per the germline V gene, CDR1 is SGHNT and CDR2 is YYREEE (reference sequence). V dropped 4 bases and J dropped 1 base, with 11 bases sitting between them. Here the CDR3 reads CASSLPDSQETQYF. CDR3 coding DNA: TGTGCCAGCAGCCTCCCGGACAGCCAAGAGACCCAGTACTTC.

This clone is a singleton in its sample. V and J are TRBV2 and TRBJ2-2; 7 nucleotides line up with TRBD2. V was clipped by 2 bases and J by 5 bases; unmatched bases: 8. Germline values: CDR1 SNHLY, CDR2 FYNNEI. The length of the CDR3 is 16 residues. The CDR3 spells CASSERLAVGTGELFF. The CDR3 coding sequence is TGTGCCAGCAGTGAAAGGCTAGCGGTGGGGACCGGGGAGCTGTTTTTT.

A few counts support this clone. Here the CDR3 DNA reads TGTGCCAGCAGTGGGACAGAATATAACACTGAAGCTTTCTTT. Its protein is CASSGTEYNTEAFF. The chain carries TRBV6-1 and TRBJ1-1; D perhaps matches TRBD1 (6 bases). Germline V gene lookup returns CDR1 MNHNS and CDR2 SASEGT. The length of the CDR3 is 14 residues. V shed 4 bases and J shed 2 bases, with 11 bases lying between them.

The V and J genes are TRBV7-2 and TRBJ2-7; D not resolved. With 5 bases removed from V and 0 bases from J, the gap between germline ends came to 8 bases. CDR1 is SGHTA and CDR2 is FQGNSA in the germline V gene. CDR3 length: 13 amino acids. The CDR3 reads CASSGGNSYEQYF. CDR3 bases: TGTGCCAGCAGCGGCGGAAACTCCTACGAGCAGTACTTC.

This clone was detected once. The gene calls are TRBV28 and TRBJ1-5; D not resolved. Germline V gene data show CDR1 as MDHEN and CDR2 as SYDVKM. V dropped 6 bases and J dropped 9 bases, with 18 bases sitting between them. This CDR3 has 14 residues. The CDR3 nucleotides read TGTGCCAGCAGGGGCAGCAGCCGAAATTCGCCCCAGCATTTT. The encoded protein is CASRGSSRNSPQHF.

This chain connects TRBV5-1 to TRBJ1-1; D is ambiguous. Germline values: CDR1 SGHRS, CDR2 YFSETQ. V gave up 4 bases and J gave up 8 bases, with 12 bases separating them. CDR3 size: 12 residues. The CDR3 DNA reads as TGCGCCAGCAGCGGGTGGGAGAGCGAAGCTTTCTTT. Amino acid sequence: CASSGWESEAFF.

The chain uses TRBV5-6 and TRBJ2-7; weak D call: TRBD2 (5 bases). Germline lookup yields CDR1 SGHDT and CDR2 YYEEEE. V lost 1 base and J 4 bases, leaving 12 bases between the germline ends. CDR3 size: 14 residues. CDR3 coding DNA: TGTGCCAGCAGCTTGACCGGGATGGGGTACGAGCAGTACTTC. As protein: CASSLTGMGYEQYF. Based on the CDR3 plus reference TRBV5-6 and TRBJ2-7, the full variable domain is DAGVTQSPTHLIKTRGQQVTLRCSPKSGHDTVSWYQQALGQGPQFIFQYYEEEERQRGNFPDRFSGHQFPNYSSELNVNALLLGDSALYLCASSLTGMGYEQYFGPGTRLTVT.

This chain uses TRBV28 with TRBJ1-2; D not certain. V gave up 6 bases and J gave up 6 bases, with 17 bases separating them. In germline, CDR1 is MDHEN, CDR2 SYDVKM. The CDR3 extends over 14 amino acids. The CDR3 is CASRTSARRHGYTF. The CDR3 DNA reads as TGTGCCAGCAGAACCTCGGCGAGGCGGCATGGCTACACCTTC.

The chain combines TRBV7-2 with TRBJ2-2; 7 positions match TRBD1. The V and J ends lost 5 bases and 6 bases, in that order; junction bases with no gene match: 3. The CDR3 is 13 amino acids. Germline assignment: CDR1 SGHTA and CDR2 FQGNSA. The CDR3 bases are TGTGCCAGCAGCGGGACAGTTTCCGGGGAGCTGTTTTTT. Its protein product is CASSGTVSGELFF. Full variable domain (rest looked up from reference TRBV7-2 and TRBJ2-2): GAGVSQSPSNKVTEKGKDVELRCDPISGHTALYWYRQSLGQGLEFLIYFQGNSAPDKSGLPSDRFSAERTGGSVSTLTIQRTQQEDSAVYLCASSGTVSGELFFGEGSRLTVL.

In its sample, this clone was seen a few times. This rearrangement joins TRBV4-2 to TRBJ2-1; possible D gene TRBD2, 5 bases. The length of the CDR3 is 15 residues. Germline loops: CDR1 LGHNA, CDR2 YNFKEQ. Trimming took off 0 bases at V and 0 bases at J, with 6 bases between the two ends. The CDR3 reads CASSQEGSSYNEQFF. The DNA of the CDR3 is TGTGCCAGCAGCCAAGAGGGGAGCTCCTACAATGAGCAGTTCTTC.

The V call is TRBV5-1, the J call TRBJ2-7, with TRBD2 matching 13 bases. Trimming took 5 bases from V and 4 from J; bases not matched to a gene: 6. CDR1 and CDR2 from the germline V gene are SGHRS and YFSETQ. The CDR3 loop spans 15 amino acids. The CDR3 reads CASSFTSGGAYEQYF. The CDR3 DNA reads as TGCGCCAGCAGTTTCACTAGCGGGGGGGCTTACGAGCAGTACTTC.

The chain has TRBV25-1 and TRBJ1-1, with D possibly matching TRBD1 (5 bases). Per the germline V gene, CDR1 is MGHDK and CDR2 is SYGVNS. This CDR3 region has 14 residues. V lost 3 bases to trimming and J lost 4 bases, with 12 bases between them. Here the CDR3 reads CASSDPLGGTEAFF. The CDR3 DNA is TGTGCCAGCAGTGATCCCCTGGGGGGCACTGAAGCTTTCTTT.

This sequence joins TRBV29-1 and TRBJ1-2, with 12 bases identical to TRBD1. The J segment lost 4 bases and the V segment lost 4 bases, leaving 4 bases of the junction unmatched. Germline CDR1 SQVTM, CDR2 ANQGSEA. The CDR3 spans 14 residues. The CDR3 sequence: CSVAGTGGVYGYTF. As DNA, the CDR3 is TGCAGCGTTGCCGGGACAGGGGGCGTCTATGGCTACACCTTC.